The entry that follows covers one TCR beta chain sequence. The data are from a study of blood T cells in healthy people across ages. A sample-barcoded 5' primer and a J-beta primer mix were used in a second PCR of about 7 to 12 cycles. Each CDR3 protein is one row after TCRdb ran MiXCR on the 5' RACE reads. The data show some 760,000 distinct CDR3 sequences, roughly 25% seen once. The germline V gene encodes CDR1 KGHSH and CDR2 LQKENI. The CDR3 is 15 residues long. The junction had 3 bases not matched to a gene; V was cut back by 0 bases and J by 3 bases. A further study also used this sample, focusing on T cells of mothers and their children.

The TCR comes from a boy between 10 and 17 years old in good health. Sample: blood. This sequence joins TRBV18 and TRBJ1-2; 8 bases line up with TRBD1. The CDR3 is CASSPPGQEDYGYTF. The CDR3 DNA sequence: TGTGCCAGCTCACCACCGGGACAGGAAGACTATGGCTACACCTTC.